These 20 T cell receptor beta chains share one sample of origin, sequenced in a study of regulatory T cells in long-lasting Graves disease. The time point here: newly diagnosed GD, antithyroid drugs for less than 3 months. PBMC-extracted RNA yielded the TCR library. HTBI primers from iRepertoire and Arm-PCR of CDR3 regions yielded the TCR beta libraries. Using its own MiXCR run on the multiplex PCR reads, TCRdb lists one record per CDR3 protein. The table has 350,000 to 500,000 distinct CDR3 sequences, over 15% seen once. These data also formed part of another study, on T cells in Graves' hyperthyroidism and ophthalmopathy.

Here the sequenced sample was peripheral blood mononuclear cells (PBMCs), taken at new diagnosis, from a patient treated with antithyroid drugs. The receptors originated from a young woman with Graves disease.

A few counts support this clonotype. The V call is TRBV7-8, the J call TRBJ1-2; the D is unclear. The V gene lost 5 bases and the J gene lost 6 bases, with 16 bases spanning the gap. This CDR3 is 14 amino acids long. Germline V gives CDR1 SGHVS, CDR2 FQNEAQ. CDR3 DNA: TGTGCCAGCAGCCTTCGGGAGATAGCGAATGGCTACACCTTC. Translated, it gives CASSLREIANGYTF.

Many counts were recorded for this clonotype. This chain links TRBV20-1 with TRBJ2-7; the D is unclear. Trimming pared 3 bases from V and 2 bases from J, leaving 17 bases between. This CDR3 comprises 15 residues. CDR1 is DFQATT, CDR2 SNEGSKA, per germline (reference sequence). CDR3 in DNA: TGCAGTGCTAGGGATCGGATTATGGAACCCTACGAGCAGTACTTC. Translation: CSARDRIMEPYEQYF.

This clonotype was seen at least ten times. This chain uses TRBV2 with TRBJ2-3; D is perhaps TRBD2 (6 bases). This CDR3 has 19 residues. Germline-derived CDR1 and CDR2 are SNHLY and FYNNEI. The germline V and J ends were trimmed by 0 bases and 2 bases, with 21 bases remaining between them. CDR3 DNA: TGTGCCAGCAGTGAAGCGCTTTACGGAGGGGTGGGGGACACAGATACGCAGTATTTT. Translation gives CASSEALYGGVGDTDTQYF.

This clonotype was detected many times. The CDR3 protein is CASSLWGNEQFF. CDR3 bases: TGCGCCAGCAGCTTGTGGGGCAATGAGCAGTTCTTC. The chain recombines TRBV5-1 with TRBJ2-1, with D hard to call. Deletions cut 1 base from V and 6 bases from J, with 5 bases between. This CDR3 is 12 amino acids long. Germline CDR1 is SGHRS and CDR2 is YFSETQ.

In this sample, this clonotype turned up many times. V is TRBV12-3 or TRBV12-4 and J is TRBJ2-1, with 7 bases fitting TRBD2. Germline trimming cut 0 bases from V and 7 bases from J; bases unmatched to any gene: 6. There are 15 residues in the CDR3. The CDR3 loop reads CASSLAGGPWNEQFF. The CDR3 region has the DNA TGTGCCAGCAGTTTAGCGGGAGGGCCGTGGAATGAGCAGTTCTTC.

This clonotype was seen at least ten times. The V and J genes are TRBV28 and TRBJ2-1; 14 bases match TRBD2. Germline V gene sequence: CDR1 MDHEN, CDR2 SYDVKM. This CDR3 has 15 residues. J gave up 15 bases and V 6 bases, and 13 bases lay outside the gene matches. CDR3 region: CASSPAGTSGSRLFF. The CDR3 coding sequence is TGTGCCAGCAGCCCAGCCGGGACTAGCGGGAGCAGACTGTTCTTC.

The chain employs TRBV10-3 and TRBJ1-2; maybe TRBD1 (5 bases). Germline V CDR1 and CDR2: ENHRY, SYGVKD. With 0 bases removed from V and 8 bases from J, the gap between germline ends came to 10 bases. The CDR3 sequence is 13 residues long. The CDR3 sequence: CAISESFGDGYTF. The CDR3 nucleotides read TGTGCCATCAGTGAGTCATTCGGGGACGGCTACACCTTC.

This clonotype was observed a few times. The CDR3 bases are TGTGCCAGCAGCGAGGGGACTAGCGGGAGTGCTCAAAAGGGGGAGACCCAGTACTTC. This gives the protein CASSEGTSGSAQKGETQYF. The V call is TRBV9, the J call TRBJ2-3, with 14 bases matching TRBD2. The J call may be faulty, since TRBJ2-5 better matches the DNA end. Germline CDR1 and CDR2: SGDLS and YYNGEE. The CDR3 extends over 19 amino acids.

The V gene is TRBV24-1, the J gene TRBJ2-7, with 12 bases that match TRBD2. Germline CDR1 KGHDR, CDR2 SFDVKD. This CDR3 spans 18 amino acids. The V and J ends lost 4 bases and 7 bases, in that order; junction bases with no gene match: 16. DNA for the CDR3: TGTGCCACCAGTGACCTAGCGGGAGGGCCTTTTAAAGACAATGAGCAGTACTTC. Translated: CATSDLAGGPFKDNEQYF.

V gene TRBV6-1 combines with J gene TRBJ2-3; D is uncertain. The CDR3 extends over 13 amino acids. Germline V gene lookup returns CDR1 MNHNS and CDR2 SASEGT. With 4 bases removed from V and 4 bases from J, the gap between germline ends came to 9 bases. For the CDR3, the DNA is TGTGCCAGCAGTGGAGGATCGGCAGATACGCAGTATTTT. This codes for CASSGGSADTQYF.

This clonotype was observed many times. The chain has TRBV20-1 and TRBJ1-1; D is undetermined. Looked up from germline, CDR1 is DFQATT and CDR2 is SNEGSKA (reference sequence). This CDR3 contains 14 residues. The V gene lost 6 bases and the J gene lost 1 base, with 15 bases spanning the gap. The CDR3 here is CSASRRHGNTEAFF. The CDR3 nucleotides read TGCAGTGCCTCTCGACGCCATGGGAACACTGAAGCTTTCTTT.

The V call is TRBV18, the J call TRBJ2-1; 15 bases line up with TRBD2. V lost 3 bases and J lost 1; bases outside the gene matches: 7. The germline CDR1 and CDR2 sequences are KGHSH and LQKENI. This CDR3 spans 19 amino acids. CDR3 DNA: TGTGCCAGCTCACCGCTACCCGGGACTAGCGGGAGGTCCTACAATGAGCAGTTCTTC. Its protein product is CASSPLPGTSGRSYNEQFF.

This clonotype occurred many times. This chain joins TRBV6-1 and TRBJ2-1; D gene unclear. From germline, CDR1 is MNHNS and CDR2 SASEGT. Trimming removed 1 base at V and 0 bases at J, with 7 bases between. The CDR3 spans 15 residues. The CDR3 DNA sequence: TGTGCCAGCAGTGAAGGGGTTAGCTCCTACAATGAGCAGTTCTTC. Protein product: CASSEGVSSYNEQFF.

This clonotype was observed at least ten times. The V and J genes are TRBV10-3 and TRBJ2-1; 8 bases are a match to TRBD2. The CDR3 covers 16 residues. Germline V lookup: CDR1 ENHRY, CDR2 SYGVKD. V dropped 3 bases and J dropped 10; count of bases not matched to a gene: 14. The CDR3 protein is CAISDPGTRGRGEQFF. The CDR3 DNA reads as TGTGCCATCAGTGATCCCGGGACTAGGGGAAGAGGGGAGCAGTTCTTC.

Ten or more counts support this clonotype. V usage is TRBV28 and J usage is TRBJ2-7; TRBD1 is a possible D gene (6 bases). Deletions cut 5 bases from V and 3 bases from J, with 14 bases between. The CDR3 has 14 residues. Germline lookup yields CDR1 MDHEN and CDR2 SYDVKM. CDR3 protein: CASSNSRDIYEQYF. CDR3 coding DNA: TGTGCCAGCAGTAACTCCCGGGACATCTACGAGCAGTACTTC.

This clonotype was recorded at least ten times. The chain has TRBV6-4 and TRBJ1-5, with unresolved D. Trimming left V 3 bases short and J 0 bases short, with 9 bases between. The V gene's germline CDR1 is MRHNA and CDR2 SNTAGT. The CDR3 totals 15 residues. The CDR3 sequence is CASSDQENSNQPQHF. The DNA of the CDR3 is TGTGCCAGCAGTGATCAAGAAAATAGCAATCAGCCCCAGCATTTT.

This clonotype was seen many times. The chain carries TRBV6-5 and TRBJ2-3; 10 bases agree with TRBD2. CDR1 and CDR2 from the germline V gene are MNHEY and SVGAGI. The CDR3 spans 16 residues. J was trimmed by 4 bases and V by 4 bases; bases with no gene match: 8. CDR3 DNA: TGTGCCAGCAGTTCCCCCCTAGCGGGAGTTGCAGATACGCAGTATTTT. This translates into CASSSPLAGVADTQYF.

This clonotype was counted many times. J is TRBJ2-1 and V is TRBV2, with TRBD1 matching 9 bases. CDR1 is SNHLY, CDR2 FYNNEI, per germline. There are 15 residues in the CDR3. Trimming removed 10 bases from V and 4 bases from J; junction bases left unmatched: 11. CDR3 residues: CATSAGTGIYNEQFF. DNA of the CDR3: TGTGCCACCTCAGCCGGGACAGGGATATACAATGAGCAGTTCTTC.

In its sample, this clonotype was seen many times. The J gene is TRBJ2-1, the V gene TRBV27; tentative D call: TRBD1 (6 bases). Germline CDR1 MNHEY, CDR2 SMNVEV (reference sequence). V lost 4 bases, J lost 4 bases, and 14 bases lay in between. This CDR3 has 15 amino acids. CDR3 sequence: CASSSRTEGYNEQFF. CDR3 DNA: TGTGCCAGCAGTTCGAGGACAGAGGGATACAATGAGCAGTTCTTC.

This clonotype was observed at least ten times. This sequence joins TRBV11-1 and TRBJ2-1; TRBD2 aligns across 7 bases. Germline V gene data show CDR1 as SGHAT and CDR2 as FQDESV (reference sequence). The CDR3 has 17 residues. V was pared by 6 bases and J by 5 bases, with 16 bases of the junction left unmatched. The CDR3 protein is CASSPPRGGRTDNEQFF. CDR3 DNA: TGTGCCAGCAGTCCACCTCGGGGCGGGAGAACGGACAATGAGCAGTTCTTC. The variable domain in full, with the rest retrieved from reference TRBV11-1 and TRBJ2-1, is EAEVAQSPRYKITEKSQAVAFWCDPISGHATLYWYRQILGQGPELLVQFQDESVVDDSQLPKDRFSAERLKGVDSTLKIQPAELGDSAMYLCASSPPRGGRTDNEQFFGPGTRLTVL.